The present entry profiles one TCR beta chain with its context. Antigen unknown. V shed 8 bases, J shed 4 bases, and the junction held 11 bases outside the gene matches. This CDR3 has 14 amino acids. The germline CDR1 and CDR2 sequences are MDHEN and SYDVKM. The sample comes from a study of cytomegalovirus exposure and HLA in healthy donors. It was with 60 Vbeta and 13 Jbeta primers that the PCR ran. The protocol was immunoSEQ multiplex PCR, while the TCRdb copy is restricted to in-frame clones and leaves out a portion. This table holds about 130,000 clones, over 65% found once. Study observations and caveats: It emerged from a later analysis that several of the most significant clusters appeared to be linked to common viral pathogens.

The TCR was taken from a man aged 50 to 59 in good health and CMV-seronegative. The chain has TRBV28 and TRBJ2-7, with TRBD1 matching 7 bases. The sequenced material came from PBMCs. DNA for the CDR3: TGTGCCAGCCTAGGAAGGGGGCCGGGTTACGAGCAGTACGTC. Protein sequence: CASLGRGPGYEQYV.